The 7 T cell receptor beta chains reported below all come from one sample, sequenced in a study of blood T cell repertoires in COVID-19. Libraries were prepared by immunoSEQ multiplex PCR; TCRdb keeps only in-frame clonotypes and omits some of them. The profile covers roughly 130,000 clones, with 90% appearing a single time and more than 3% taken by the ten largest. The sequenced sample consisted of peripheral blood. The receptors originated from a man in his forties or fifties with active COVID-19.

The V and J genes are TRBV5-4 and TRBJ2-2; 13 positions match TRBD2. The germline gives CDR1 SGHNT, CDR2 YYREEE (reference sequence). The CDR3 is 18 amino acids. Unmatched junction bases numbered 6, after V lost 0 bases and J lost 4 bases. The CDR3 here is CASSLALAGGLTTGELFF. CDR3 nucleotides: TGTGCCAGCAGCTTGGCACTAGCGGGGGGGCTGACCACCGGGGAGCTGTTTTTT.

The rearrangement joins TRBV14 to TRBJ1-5, with D unclear. The CDR3 covers 12 residues. The germline V gene has CDR1 SGHDN and CDR2 FVKESK. With 4 bases removed from V and 4 bases from J, the gap between germline ends came to 5 bases. The CDR3 DNA reads as TGTGCCAGCAGCCGGGCAAATCAGCCCCAGCATTTT. Translated, it gives CASSRANQPQHF.

The chain is built from TRBV2 and TRBJ2-1, with TRBD1 identical over 10 bases. The CDR3 sequence is 16 residues long. Germline loops: CDR1 SNHLY, CDR2 FYNNEI. With 4 bases clipped from V and 0 bases from J, the junction kept 3 bases outside the gene matches. CDR3 in amino acids: CASSGRTGGSYNEQFF. CDR3 DNA sequence: TGTGCCAGCAGTGGACGGACAGGGGGCTCCTACAATGAGCAGTTCTTC.

The rearrangement joins TRBV4-1 to TRBJ1-2; TRBD1 aligns across 8 bases. Germline V gene data show CDR1 as MGHRA and CDR2 as YSYEKL. V lost 0 bases, J lost 1 base, and 4 bases stayed unmatched. The CDR3 consists of 16 residues. The DNA for the CDR3 is TGCGCCAGCAGCCAAGACCCACAGGGGGGTAACTATGGCTACACCTTC. This codes for CASSQDPQGGNYGYTF.

The rearrangement links TRBV24-1 to TRBJ1-2; 9 bases match TRBD1. Germline loops: CDR1 KGHDR, CDR2 SFDVKD. Losses at the gene ends were 3 bases for V and 5 bases for J; bases not matched to a gene: 6. The CDR3 has 15 amino acids. The CDR3 sequence is CATSDKWTGEYGYTF. Here the CDR3 DNA reads TGTGCCACCAGTGATAAATGGACAGGGGAATATGGCTACACCTTC.

The chain links TRBV6-5 to TRBJ1-4; weak D call: TRBD1 (6 bases). In germline, CDR1 is MNHEY, CDR2 SVGAGI. This CDR3 comprises 15 residues. Trimming pared 6 bases from V and 7 bases from J, leaving 18 bases between. The CDR3 here is CASSRAGGEGEKLFF. The CDR3 DNA follows: TGTGCCAGCAGCCGTGCTGGGGGCGAGGGTGAAAAACTGTTTTTT.

This chain links TRBV6-5 with TRBJ2-3; 9 bases fit TRBD2. V lost 7 bases and J lost 4; bases outside the gene matches: 6. This CDR3 is 14 amino acids long. In germline, CDR1 is MNHEY, CDR2 SVGAGI. CDR3 loop: CASTRAGGSDTQYF. CDR3 nucleotide sequence: TGTGCCAGCACCAGGGCGGGGGGGTCAGATACGCAGTATTTT.